The entry below gives a single T cell receptor (beta chain) sequence along with its context. Clones were sequenced by immunoSEQ multiplex PCR, and TCRdb holds only the in-frame ones, with some missing. The profile shows 5,400 or so clones, roughly 79% of them singletons. The data belong to a study of chemoradiotherapy in HPV16-positive cancers. The sequencing here drew on tumor tissue, taken from a patient who underwent chemoradiotherapy. This receptor was obtained from a human donor with HPV-associated anogenital cancer.

This CDR3 reads CASSQRPGADTGELFF. In DNA form, the CDR3 reads TGCGCCAGCAGTCAACGGCCAGGGGCGGACACCGGGGAGCTGTTTTTT. V gene TRBV23-1 combines with J gene TRBJ2-2; tentatively, D is TRBD1 (6 bases). TRBV23-1 is treated as an ORF (open reading frame) with a function not yet certain. V lost 2 bases and J lost 3, with 13 bases in between. This CDR3 has 16 amino acids.